This T cell receptor beta chain was found in a study of blood T cell repertoires in COVID-19 (TCRdb year 2020). In the study overall: The collaborator samples originated in the United States, Italy and Spain and spanned the acute and convalescent phases of COVID-19. Where available, HLA class I and class II types were taken from metadata supplied by the sample provider and were not determined by assay-based typing. The repertoires were made available in a free public database intended to serve as a resource for research on the immune response to SARS-CoV-2. Subjects who had been exposed to COVID-19, were actively infected with it, or had recovered from it provided the deeply sampled blood TCRbeta repertoires that made up the dataset. A de-identified subject ID, COVID-19 status, age in years and sex were almost always included in the sample metadata. The samples were drawn from the first 160 participants of the ongoing ImmuneRACE study and from under 1,500 subjects provided by 6 global collaborators. The prospective study material was composed of cDNA or gDNA derived from T cells, B-cell-depleted T cells, or PBMCs. Overall study results and their limits: The amount of clinical and demographic metadata varied by source and participant and was provided uncurated.

The immunoSEQ Assay, a bias-controlled multiplex PCR, was used to amplify TCRbeta CDR3 regions from genomic DNA. Processing in the source paper ran as follows. The number of nucleated cells in each sample was estimated by amplification of reference gene primers within the assay. Sequence reads were collapsed and filtered to measure the absolute abundance of every unique TCRbeta CDR3 rearrangement. For each sample, productive Simpson clonality was calculated as the square root of Simpson's diversity index over productive rearrangements. TCRdb obtained this table from immuneACCESS and retained in-frame rearrangements with V and J assigned. These tables miss some clones; where compared with another copy, unresolved V genes account for less than half of the shortfall, and the remainder is unexplained. D and trimming were read from the DNA, whereas the V and J calls and clone size are those reported in that table. The sample table holds about 270,000 clones, of which over 75% were seen once. The biggest ten clones account for over 7.5% of the sample.

Deletion took 4 bases off V and 0 bases off J, with a span of 9 bases between the germline ends. The CDR3 covers 13 residues, taking in both the cysteine and the phenylalanine. Only CDR3 DNA is held: 39 bases, read in frame from base 1. According to the germline V gene (reference sequence), CDR1 reads GTSNPN and CDR2 reads SVGIG. This clone was seen more than once but under ten times. Which antigen it targets is not known. Base qualities were left out, and no much larger clone turns up one base away. Enrolling through a virtual design, the prospective study's participants ranged in age from roughly 18 to 100 years and lived across approximately 25 United States geographic areas. Cohort assignment in the prospective study relied on participant-reported clinical history from a screening survey and a study questionnaire. Each participant in the prospective study had whole blood, serum and a nasopharyngeal or oropharyngeal swab collected by mobile phlebotomists. Prospective study participants could optionally give additional blood draws and questionnaires over an approximately 2-month period. Before DNA extraction, prospective study blood samples were shipped either frozen or at room temperature.

This clonotype originated in a woman between 50 and 59 years old with acute COVID-19. Material for sequencing was PBMCs or T cells enriched from blood (not recorded which). The V gene is TRBV30 and the J gene is TRBJ1-2; the D gene cannot be resolved reliably. Read as DNA, the sequence is TGTGCCTGGATACCAGAAGCTAACTATGGCTACACCTTC. It is translated as CAWIPEANYGYTF.